The next 4 T cell receptor beta chains were all read from a single sample in a study of T-cell reconstitution after alpha-beta-depleted transplantation in children. Library preparation (for TCRbeta) was performed with unique molecular identifiers. In TCRdb, the PCR reads were re-called with MiXCR into one record per CDR3 protein. The table shows some 260,000 distinct CDR3 sequences, with under 30% occurring only once. The sequenced sample was PBMCs, mostly from graft donor cells, obtained 360 days after TCRalphabeta/CD19-depleted stem cell transplant. These receptors originate from a female patient aged 2-15 years who had a stem cell transplant for congenital amegakaryocytic thrombocytopenia, so the T cells may come from the graft donor.

This clonotype was seen more than once but under ten times. The V gene is TRBV5-1, the J gene TRBJ1-2, with TRBD1 as a possible D gene (5 bases). Germline V gene data show CDR1 as SGHRS and CDR2 as YFSETQ. V shed 3 bases and J shed 8 bases, with 11 bases lying between them. This CDR3 comprises 12 residues. The chain's CDR3 is CASSSTGLGYTF. In nucleotides, the CDR3 is TGCGCCAGCAGCTCAACAGGATTAGGCTACACCTTC.

V usage is TRBV20-1 and J usage is TRBJ1-1, with D uncertain. Germline V gives CDR1 DFQATT, CDR2 SNEGSKA (reference sequence). V lost 1 base and J 0 bases, leaving 6 bases between the germline ends. The CDR3 is made up of 13 amino acids. CDR3 sequence (DNA): TGCAGTGCTAGAGTGCCGATGAACACTGAAGCTTTCTTT. This sequence encodes CSARVPMNTEAFF.

This clonotype appeared a single time. V gene TRBV4-2 combines with J gene TRBJ2-7; 8 bases are a match to TRBD2. The CDR3 runs to 14 residues. Germline V gives CDR1 LGHNA, CDR2 YNFKEQ. V dropped 5 bases and J dropped 3; count of bases not matched to a gene: 6. The CDR3 nucleotides are TGTGCCAGCAGCGCGGGACTAGGAAACTACGAGCAGTACTTC. Protein sequence: CASSAGLGNYEQYF.

This clonotype was detected a few times. The rearrangement joins TRBV6-2 or TRBV6-3 to TRBJ2-1; D is ambiguous. The V gene's germline CDR1 is MNHEY and CDR2 SVGEGT. This CDR3 has 13 amino acids. Trimming took off 4 bases at V and 9 bases at J, with 13 bases between the two ends. As DNA, the CDR3 is TGTGCCAGCAGTTTCACCAATGTGGGTGAGCAGTTCTTC. It is translated as CASSFTNVGEQFF.